Each of the 19 T cell receptor beta chains below was sequenced from the same sample in a study of blood T cells in healthy people across ages. The use of a sample-barcoded 5' primer and a J-beta primer mix characterized a second PCR of roughly 6 to 12 cycles. TCRdb used MiXCR to reprocess the 5' RACE reads, holding one entry per CDR3 protein. The top ten hold 20% to 25% of the sample, which has about 730,000 distinct CDR3 sequences, approximately 43% seen once. The sequenced material came from blood. The origin of the receptors is an older woman in good health.

This chain links TRBV2 with TRBJ2-1, with unresolved D. Trimming removed 0 bases at V and 6 bases at J, with 6 bases between. Germline V lookup: CDR1 SNHLY, CDR2 FYNNEI. This CDR3 has 13 amino acids. In nucleotides, the CDR3 is TGTGCCAGCAGTGAAGCAGGGTTCAATGAGCAGTTCTTC. Its translation: CASSEAGFNEQFF.

This clonotype has at least ten counts. DNA of the CDR3: TGTGCCAGCAGTGTAACCAAGGGCCATGGCTACACCTTC. Translation gives CASSVTKGHGYTF. The V and J genes are TRBV12-3 or TRBV12-4 and TRBJ1-2, with no clear D. This CDR3 comprises 13 residues. V was pared by 5 bases and J by 6 bases, with 13 bases between.

V is TRBV4-2 and J is TRBJ1-1; maybe TRBD1 (5 bases). Trimming removed 4 bases at V and 6 bases at J, with 18 bases between. Germline loops: CDR1 LGHNA, CDR2 YNFKEQ. The CDR3 totals 15 residues. CDR3 DNA: TGTGCCAGCAGCCCCAACCGGGACCGAAGTTCTGAAGCTTTCTTT. It specifies CASSPNRDRSSEAFF.

The rearrangement joins TRBV12-3 or TRBV12-4 to TRBJ2-3; 10 bases are shared with TRBD2. V was pared by 2 bases and J by 2 bases, with 4 bases of the junction left unmatched. This CDR3 spans 16 amino acids. CDR3 sequence: CASSLSSGGTTDTQYF. The CDR3, as DNA: TGTGCCAGCAGTTTAAGTAGCGGGGGGACCACAGATACGCAGTATTTT.

CDR3 coding DNA: TGCAGTGCTACTAGCGGGGGTTCGGGCGAGCAGTACTTC. It translates to CSATSGGSGEQYF. V gene TRBV20-1 combines with J gene TRBJ2-7, with TRBD2 identical over 10 bases. CDR1 is DFQATT and CDR2 is SNEGSKA in the germline V gene (reference sequence). Trimming cost V 4 bases and J 6 bases; bases outside gene matches: 6. The CDR3 has 13 residues.

The chain links TRBV6-1 to TRBJ2-4; 10 positions agree with TRBD1. The CDR3 has 17 amino acids. V dropped 6 bases and J dropped 1; count of bases not matched to a gene: 9. The germline V gene has CDR1 MNHNS and CDR2 SASEGT. CDR3 sequence reads: CASSERTGGLAKNIQYF. CDR3 in DNA: TGTGCCAGCAGCGAACGGACAGGGGGTTTGGCCAAAAACATTCAGTACTTC.

V usage is TRBV7-2 and J usage is TRBJ2-7, with D unresolved. The V end lost 5 bases, the J end lost 0 bases, and 14 bases lay between the germline ends. Germline values: CDR1 SGHTA, CDR2 FQGNSA. The CDR3 covers 15 residues. The CDR3 spells CASSIWQTASYEQYF. The CDR3 coding sequence is TGTGCCAGCAGCATATGGCAGACCGCCTCCTACGAGCAGTACTTC.

This chain joins TRBV12-3 or TRBV12-4 and TRBJ2-5, with D tentatively TRBD2 (5 bases). The J call may be mistaken, given a closer DNA end match to TRBJ2-7. This CDR3 is 15 amino acids long. The CDR3 loop reads CASSTGFPQDYEQYF. As DNA, the CDR3 is TGTGCCAGCAGTACGGGGTTCCCCCAGGACTACGAGCAGTACTTC.

The chain employs TRBV6-1 and TRBJ2-3, with TRBD2 matching over 10 bases. Germline assignment: CDR1 MNHNS and CDR2 SASEGT. This CDR3 region has 17 residues. V lost 6 bases, J lost 1 base, and 10 bases stayed unmatched. The CDR3 sequence: CASSPVDSGGRTDTQYF. In DNA form, the CDR3 reads TGTGCCAGCAGCCCCGTGGATAGCGGGGGGCGCACAGATACGCAGTATTTT.

Notes on this clonotype: Since a much larger clone is just one base distant, this may be a read error. The chain links TRBV4-2 to TRBJ2-3; 7 nucleotides align to TRBD2. The CDR3 is 13 residues long. CDR1 is LGHNA, CDR2 YNFKEQ, per germline. CDR3 loop: CASSRTSADTRYF. The CDR3 nucleotides are TGTGCCAGCAGCCGCACTAGCGCAGATACGCGGTATTTT.

The CDR3 loop reads CASGGQGRDEKLFF. CDR3 DNA: TGTGCCAGCGGGGGACAGGGAAGAGATGAAAAACTGTTTTTT. This chain uses TRBV12-3 or TRBV12-4 with TRBJ1-4; 9 bases agree with TRBD1. The J segment lost 6 bases and the V segment lost 8 bases, leaving 7 bases of the junction unmatched. CDR3 length equals 14 residues.

This clonotype was observed a single time. This rearrangement joins TRBV30 to TRBJ1-5; D is unclear. Germline loops: CDR1 GTSNPN, CDR2 SVGIG (reference sequence). V dropped 3 bases and J dropped 3 bases, with 6 bases sitting between them. This CDR3 comprises 12 residues. The CDR3 DNA follows: TGTGCCTGGAGCGAGAACAATCAGCCCCAGCATTTT. As protein: CAWSENNQPQHF.

V gene TRBV7-8 combines with J gene TRBJ2-4, with D hard to call. The V end lost 1 base, the J end lost 1 base, and 11 bases lay between the germline ends. The germline V gene has CDR1 SGHVS and CDR2 FQNEAQ. The CDR3 has 16 residues. The CDR3 nucleotides read TGTGCCAGCAGCTTAGGCTCCCTGGGGGCCAAAAACATTCAGTACTTC. It codes for CASSLGSLGAKNIQYF. Full variable domain (rest looked up from reference TRBV7-8 and TRBJ2-4): GAGVSQSPRYKVAKRGQDVALRCDPISGHVSLFWYQQALGQGPEFLTYFQNEAQLDKSGLPSDRFFAERPEGSVSTLKIQRTQQEDSAVYLCASSLGSLGAKNIQYFGAGTRLSVL.

The chain has TRBV6-1 and TRBJ2-3, with 10 nucleotides matching TRBD1. CDR1 and CDR2 (germline): MNHNS, SASEGT. The junction had 7 bases not matched to a gene; V was cut back by 6 bases and J by 4 bases. CDR3 length equals 15 residues. Here the CDR3 DNA reads TGTGCCAGCAGCTCGGGACAGGGGAAATCAGATACGCAGTATTTT. Amino acid sequence: CASSSGQGKSDTQYF.

Details on this clonotype: It is likely a read error: a sequence one base away is far more abundant. The genes are TRBV2 and TRBJ1-2; D gene unclear. The V gene's germline CDR1 is SNHLY and CDR2 FYNNEI. Trimming removed 6 bases at V and 2 bases at J, with 10 bases between. This CDR3 contains 13 residues. CDR3 nucleotide sequence: TGTGCCAGCAGCCCGGACGTAAACTATGGCTACACCTTC. Translation gives CASSPDVNYGYTF.

The chain joins TRBV12-3 or TRBV12-4 to TRBJ1-5, with D possibly matching TRBD1 (6 bases). The CDR3 sequence is 17 residues long. V lost 7 bases and J lost 2, with 21 bases in between. Written as DNA, the CDR3 is TGTGCCAGCATGGGGGCGGGTGCAGGGCTCGGCAATCAGCCCCAGCATTTT. Its translation: CASMGAGAGLGNQPQHF.

This chain joins TRBV6-5 and TRBJ2-2; possible D gene TRBD2, 5 bases. Germline values: CDR1 MNHEY, CDR2 SVGAGI. V lost 1 base and J lost 7, with 22 bases in between. This CDR3 has 18 amino acids. The DNA for the CDR3 is TGTGCCAGCAGTTACTTGACCCGGATGACGTACGGGAACGGGGAGCTGTTTTTT. Its protein product is CASSYLTRMTYGNGELFF.

Only a few counts were recorded for this clonotype. One junction end does not reproduce the germline sequence, and a read error may be involved. The chain is built from TRBV29-1 and TRBJ1-1; 8 positions match TRBD1. Per the germline V gene, CDR1 is SQVTM and CDR2 is ANQGSEA. This CDR3 has 14 amino acids. CDR3: CSFDRRGPGLEAFF. The CDR3 DNA sequence: TGCAGCTTTGATCGCAGGGGGCCCGGCTTGGAAGCTTTCTTT.

This clonotype was picked up many times. The genes are TRBV11-2 and TRBJ1-2; maybe TRBD1 (5 bases). The germline V gene has CDR1 SGHAT and CDR2 FQNNGV. The CDR3 is 13 residues long. Deletions cut 0 bases from V and 6 bases from J, with 8 bases between. CDR3 DNA sequence: TGTGCCAGCAGCTTAGAACCAGGGAATGGCTACACCTTC. Protein: CASSLEPGNGYTF.